These 6 T cell receptor beta chains originate from one sample sequenced in a study of T cell responses to AZD1222 COVID-19 vaccine (dated by TCRdb to the early 2020s). The library relied on the immunoSEQ multiplex PCR assay. TCRdb holds this immuneACCESS table with in-frame rearrangements only. Some clones are missing; in checked studies, unresolved V genes explain under half, and the rest has no known cause. In all, the sample holds some 120,000 clones, and 85% to 90% of those were seen once. The biggest ten clones account for 25% to 35% of the sample. The sample's time point label, in plain terms: baseline before first vaccination. The sequencing used peripheral blood, collected on day 0 of AZD1222 vaccination. All receptors come from an adult in good health.

The chain recombines TRBV14 with TRBJ1-1; D may be TRBD1 (5 bases). With 3 bases removed from V and 0 bases from J, the gap between germline ends came to 14 bases. The CDR3 is 16 amino acids. Germline values: CDR1 SGHDN, CDR2 FVKESK. This CDR3 reads CASSHHVGRMNTEAFF. In DNA form, the CDR3 reads TGTGCCAGCAGCCACCACGTGGGACGGATGAACACTGAAGCTTTCTTT.

The genes are TRBV6-1 and TRBJ1-1; D uncertain. Trimming removed 2 bases at V and 3 bases at J, with 13 bases between. This CDR3 is 15 amino acids long. The germline V gene has CDR1 MNHNS and CDR2 SASEGT. The CDR3 loop is CASSELYSRDTEAFF. CDR3 nucleotide sequence: TGTGCCAGCAGTGAACTGTACTCTAGGGACACTGAAGCTTTCTTT.

This clone was counted a few times. The rearrangement links TRBV5-1 to TRBJ1-1, with D uncertain. Between the trimmed V and J ends, which lost 0 bases and 5 bases, there was a span of 17 bases. From germline, CDR1 is SGHRS and CDR2 YFSETQ. CDR3 length: 16 amino acids. CDR3 in DNA: TGCGCCAGCAGCTTGGCCCCGGGGAACGTTGGAACTGAAGCTTTCTTT. It translates to CASSLAPGNVGTEAFF. Full variable domain (rest looked up from reference TRBV5-1 and TRBJ1-1): KAGVTQTPRYLIKTRGQQVTLSCSPISGHRSVSWYQQTPGQGLQFLFEYFSETQRNKGNFPGRFSGRQFSNSRSEMNVSTLELGDSALYLCASSLAPGNVGTEAFFGQGTRLTVV.

This clone turned up a few times. The V and J genes are TRBV7-8 and TRBJ1-2, with a possible D match to TRBD1 (5 bases). CDR1 SGHVS and CDR2 FQNEAQ come from the germline V gene. The CDR3 is made up of 14 amino acids. Between the trimmed V and J ends, which lost 1 base and 4 bases, there was a span of 10 bases. The CDR3 sequence is CASSLDTGLYGYTF. In DNA, the CDR3 is TGTGCCAGCAGCTTAGACACGGGGCTCTATGGCTACACCTTC.

The chain is built from TRBV18 and TRBJ2-4; 14 bases agree with TRBD2. CDR3 length equals 18 residues. In germline, CDR1 is KGHSH, CDR2 LQKENI. V dropped 5 bases and J dropped 3; count of bases not matched to a gene: 9. CDR3 sequence: CASSSGTSGRRGKNIQYF. DNA of the CDR3: TGTGCCAGCTCATCTGGGACTAGCGGGAGACGAGGCAAAAACATTCAGTACTTC.

The genes are TRBV16 and TRBJ1-2, with 8 bases lining up with TRBD1. This CDR3 has 14 amino acids. Losses at the gene ends were 2 bases for V and 8 bases for J; bases not matched to a gene: 7. The germline V gene encodes CDR1 KGHSY and CDR2 FQNENV. CDR3 amino acids: CASSQITGGTGYTF. The CDR3 nucleotides read TGTGCCAGCAGCCAAATAACAGGGGGGACGGGCTACACCTTC.